These 10 T cell receptor beta chains came from one sample sequenced in a study of blood T cells in healthy people across ages. The authors ran a second PCR of roughly 6 to 12 cycles using a sample-barcoded 5' primer and a J-beta primer mix. TCRdb used MiXCR to reprocess the 5' RACE reads, holding one entry per CDR3 protein. The data hold 600,000 to 1,000,000 distinct CDR3 sequences, with approximately 25% observed a single time. The same data also contributed to another study, on T cells of mothers and their children.

The source material was blood. These receptor sequences come from a boy aged 5-17 years in good health.

This clonotype was recorded a few times. This chain uses TRBV28 with TRBJ2-2; no definite D call. This CDR3 region has 14 residues. V lost 5 bases and J 6 bases, leaving 13 bases between the germline ends. Germline CDR1 and CDR2: MDHEN and SYDVKM. Written as DNA, the CDR3 is TGTGCCAGCAGTCTTCCCCCCGCCGCCGGGGAGCTGTTTTTT. Its translation: CASSLPPAAGELFF.

The chain links TRBV7-9 to TRBJ1-5, with a tentative D call TRBD1 (6 bases). The germline CDR1 and CDR2 sequences are SEHNR and FQNEAQ (reference sequence). Trimming took 5 bases from V and 10 from J, leaving 18 bases between them. The CDR3 has 14 amino acids. CDR3 protein: CASSLGQILEPQHF. CDR3 nucleotides: TGTGCCAGCAGCCTCGGACAGATCTTAGAACCCCAGCATTTT. The variable domain in full, with the rest retrieved from reference TRBV7-9 and TRBJ1-5, is DTGVSQNPRHKITKRGQNVTFRCDPISEHNRLYWYRQTLGQGPEFLTYFQNEAQLEKSRLLSDRFSAERPKGSFSTLEIQRTEQGDSAMYLCASSLGQILEPQHFGDGTRLSIL.

This rearrangement joins TRBV28 to TRBJ1-1, with 7 nucleotides matching TRBD1. Looked up from germline, CDR1 is MDHEN and CDR2 is SYDVKM. The CDR3 is made up of 16 amino acids. J lost 2 bases, V lost 6 bases, and 12 bases had no gene match. The CDR3 sequence: CASSPGTASSNTEAFF. CDR3 coding DNA: TGTGCCAGCAGCCCCGGGACAGCGTCTTCAAACACTGAAGCTTTCTTT.

This clonotype came up a few times. The genes are TRBV28 and TRBJ1-3; 12 nucleotides align to TRBD1. The CDR3 runs 18 residues. V gave up 5 bases and J gave up 1 base; unmatched junction bases: 9. CDR1 is MDHEN and CDR2 is SYDVKM in the germline V gene. CDR3 region: CASSLAGTGGDSGNTIYF. As DNA, the CDR3 is TGTGCCAGCAGTCTAGCCGGGACAGGGGGCGATTCTGGAAACACCATATATTTT.

The chain uses TRBV27 and TRBJ1-2; D is unclear. The CDR3 runs to 12 residues. Germline V gene sequence: CDR1 MNHEY, CDR2 SMNVEV (reference sequence). Trimming shortened V by 4 bases and J by 7 bases, and 10 bases separated the two germline ends. The CDR3 spells CASSSNPGGYTF. The CDR3 DNA follows: TGTGCCAGCAGTTCGAATCCGGGTGGCTACACCTTC.

The V and J genes are TRBV6-2 or TRBV6-3 and TRBJ2-1; D gene ambiguous. TRBJ2-5 explains the end of the DNA better; the J call may be wrong. Germline V lookup: CDR1 MNHEY, CDR2 SVGEGT. CDR3 length: 15 residues. CDR3 nucleotide sequence: TGTGCCAGCAGTTACTCGAACAGCATACAAGAGACCCAGTACTTC. The encoded protein is CASSYSNSIQETQYF.

V and J are TRBV18 and TRBJ1-4; 7 positions agree with TRBD1. The CDR3 has 16 amino acids. CDR1 and CDR2 (germline): KGHSH, LQKENI. With 4 bases clipped from V and 7 bases from J, the junction kept 12 bases outside the gene matches. The DNA of the CDR3 is TGTGCCAGCTCACTAACCGGAAGGGGGCCTGGTGAAAAACTGTTTTTT. Its protein is CASSLTGRGPGEKLFF.

The table lists this clonotype with a few counts. The V gene is TRBV20-1, the J gene TRBJ2-7, with a possible D match to TRBD2 (5 bases). The length of the CDR3 is 12 residues. Germline V lookup: CDR1 DFQATT, CDR2 SNEGSKA (reference sequence). Trimming took 6 bases from V and 3 from J, leaving 12 bases between them. The CDR3 DNA reads as TGCAGTGCCCCCCTGGGGAGCTACGAGCAGTACTTC. The encoded protein is CSAPLGSYEQYF.

The V and J genes are TRBV28 and TRBJ2-7; 7 bases are shared with TRBD1. The CDR3 totals 13 residues. V dropped 9 bases and J dropped 2; count of bases not matched to a gene: 7. Per the germline V gene, CDR1 is MDHEN and CDR2 is SYDVKM. CDR3 in amino acids: CASKGARPYEQYF. The CDR3 DNA is TGTGCCAGTAAGGGGGCGCGACCCTACGAGCAGTACTTC.

As for this clonotype: The conserved final phenylalanine or tryptophan is absent from the CDR3, which likely points to a read error. V usage is TRBV5-1 and J usage is TRBJ2-5; 9 bases line up with TRBD1. The germline gives CDR1 SGHRS, CDR2 YFSETQ. The CDR3 is 14 residues long. After removal of 0 bases from V and 4 bases from J, the junction contained 1 base not matched to a gene. The CDR3 DNA is TGCGCCAGCAGCTTGGGGACAGGGGCAGAGACCCAGTACCTC. Protein sequence: CASSLGTGAETQYL.